A selection of T cell receptor beta chains follows, all from one sample in a study of T cell repertoires in cytomegalovirus infection. Antigens for these TCRs are unknown. Each CDR3 protein is one row after TCRdb ran MiXCR on the reads. The data hold 640,000 or so distinct CDR3 sequences, with around 35% observed a single time. Sequences were derived from cultured PBMCs, sampled from culture after CMV antigen stimulation. The receptor set was obtained from a human donor in good health (CMV status not recorded). Some clones in this sample may be carry-over from other donors' samples. CDR3s include the opening cysteine and the closing phenylalanine or tryptophan. D genes are given only for firm matches. Rows give clone size only sometimes, using once, few, many, or a class for an expanded clone.

many	TRBV7-2	TRBD2	TRBJ2-1	CASSPTPGGPEQFF	TGTGCCAGCAGCCCGACACCGGGAGGGCCCGAGCAGTTCTTC
-	TRBV6-5	-	TRBJ2-5	CASRPDGTYEETQYF	TGTGCCAGCAGGCCAGACGGGACATATGAAGAGACCCAGTACTTC
few	TRBV5-4	-	TRBJ2-3	CASSSEGTQYF	TGTGCCAGCAGCTCAGAGGGTACGCAGTATTTT
many	TRBV7-2	TRBD1	TRBJ1-5	CASSPGQGAPQPQHF	TGTGCCAGCAGCCCCGGACAGGGGGCCCCTCAGCCCCAGCATTTT
-	TRBV15	-	TRBJ1-2	CATSRGVRDGYTF	TGTGCCACCAGCAGAGGCGTGAGGGATGGCTACACCTTC
-	TRBV6-1	-	TRBJ1-2	CACSGGFGLRYGYTF	TGTGCCTGCTCGGGGGGGTTTGGCCTGCGTTATGGCTACACCTTC
few	TRBV7-6	-	TRBJ2-7	CASRRDTLGEQYF	TGTGCCAGCAGACGGGACACTCTGGGCGAGCAGTACTTC
few	TRBV20-1	TRBD1	TRBJ2-3	CSANGQGADTQYF	TGCAGTGCCAACGGACAGGGTGCAGATACGCAGTATTTT
-	TRBV15	-	TRBJ2-1	CATNRDRQNFNEQFF	TGTGCCACCAACCGGGATAGGCAGAATTTCAATGAGCAGTTCTTC
-	TRBV12-3/TRBV12-4	-	TRBJ1-5	CASRSGGIRQPQHF	TGTGCCAGCAGGTCTGGGGGGATAAGACAGCCCCAGCATTTT
-	TRBV12-3/TRBV12-4	TRBD1	TRBJ1-5	CASTGQGQPQHF	TGTGCCAGCACGGGACAGGGGCAGCCCCAGCATTTT
-	TRBV6-6	-	TRBJ2-5	CASAIEGQETQYF	TGTGCCAGCGCCATCGAGGGACAAGAGACCCAGTACTTC
many	TRBV7-6	-	TRBJ2-3	CASSPPLTDTQYF	TGTGCCAGCAGCCCACCCCTCACAGATACGCAGTATTTT
few	TRBV6-1	TRBD1	TRBJ1-1	CASTDRAGGNTEAFF	TGTGCCAGCACGGACAGGGCCGGCGGGAACACTGAAGCTTTCTTT
-	TRBV12-5	TRBD1	TRBJ1-5	CASGLVQGRGNQPQHF	TGTGCTAGTGGTTTGGTACAGGGGCGAGGCAATCAGCCCCAGCATTTT
-	TRBV12-5	-	TRBJ1-3	CASGLVQMRDSGNTIYF	TGTGCTAGTGGTTTGGTACAGATGAGGGACTCTGGAAACACCATATATTTT
once	TRBV12-3/TRBV12-4	-	TRBJ2-5	CASSPAGTSSKETQYF	TGTGCCAGCAGTCCCGCGGGGACGAGCTCCAAGGAGACCCAGTACTTC
few	TRBV25-1	TRBD2	TRBJ2-5	CASRERLAQETQYF	TGTGCCAGCAGGGAAAGACTAGCGCAAGAGACCCAGTACTTC
few	TRBV5-4	-	TRBJ1-1	CASRILERNTEAFF	TGTGCCAGCAGGATATTGGAACGAAACACTGAAGCTTTCTTT
-	TRBV7-6	TRBD1	TRBJ2-5	CASSLARTGGSETQYF	TGTGCCAGCAGCTTAGCGCGGACAGGGGGTTCAGAGACCCAGTACTTC
-	TRBV15	TRBD2	TRBJ2-1	CATSRGSGWTMGSYNEQFF	TGTGCCACCAGCAGAGGTAGCGGGTGGACCATGGGCTCCTACAATGAGCAGTTCTTC
many	TRBV7-2	-	TRBJ1-3	CASSFLTGSTGNTIYF	TGTGCCAGCAGCTTCCTGACAGGAAGTACTGGAAACACCATATATTTT
few	TRBV12-3/TRBV12-4	-	TRBJ2-3	CASITGRDSDTQYF	TGTGCCAGCATCACCGGGCGGGACTCAGATACGCAGTATTTT
-	TRBV6-2/TRBV6-3	-	TRBJ2-5	CASRDRAQRIQTQYF	TGTGCCAGCAGAGACCGGGCGCAGAGGATCCAGACCCAGTACTTC
many	TRBV7-2	-	TRBJ2-7	CASSRTVPSYEQYF	TGTGCCAGCAGTCGGACAGTGCCCTCCTACGAGCAGTACTTC
-	TRBV15	TRBD2	TRBJ2-7	CATSPGLAGLGYEQYF	TGTGCCACCAGTCCGGGACTAGCGGGTCTAGGATACGAGCAGTACTTC
few	TRBV19	-	TRBJ2-7	CASSIGRFSYEQYF	TGTGCCAGTAGTATCGGGCGGTTCTCCTACGAGCAGTACTTC
-	TRBV9	-	TRBJ2-3	CASSPHAGTLTDTQYF	TGTGCCAGCAGCCCCCACGCCGGGACCCTCACAGATACGCAGTATTTT
many	TRBV11-2	-	TRBJ1-6	CASSPLSTFGGSYNSPLHF	TGTGCCAGCAGCCCCCTTTCGACCTTTGGGGGCTCCTATAATTCACCCCTCCACTTT
-	TRBV7-2	TRBD2	TRBJ2-5	CASSPLAGMETQYF	TGTGCCAGCAGCCCGTTAGCGGGAATGGAGACCCAGTACTTC
-	TRBV6-1	-	TRBJ2-7	CASSEAGGFYEQYF	TGTGCCAGCAGTGAAGCGGGGGGATTCTACGAGCAGTACTTC
many	TRBV7-2	-	TRBJ1-2	CASSPGDGSHHYGYTF	TGTGCCAGCAGCCCAGGGGACGGCTCCCACCACTATGGCTACACCTTC
-	TRBV29-1	-	TRBJ1-1	CSARDTLNTEAFF	TGCAGCGCCCGGGACACGCTCAACACTGAAGCTTTCTTT
few	TRBV6-1	-	TRBJ2-3	CASSDGGSTDTQYF	TGTGCCAGCAGTGACGGCGGTTCCACAGATACGCAGTATTTT
-	TRBV4-3	-	TRBJ1-5	CASSRGVDSNQPQHF	TGCGCCAGCAGCCGGGGGGTGGATAGCAATCAGCCCCAGCATTTT
-	TRBV27	TRBD2	TRBJ2-3	CASSLGSGSGVRTDTQYF	TGTGCCAGCAGTTTGGGCAGCGGGAGCGGCGTCCGCACAGATACGCAGTATTTT
few	TRBV12-3/TRBV12-4	-	TRBJ2-5	CASSFTSPPTQYF	TGTGCCAGCAGTTTCACCAGCCCCCCGACCCAGTACTTC
-	TRBV2	TRBD2	TRBJ2-3	CASIPGLVGDTQYF	TGTGCCAGCATCCCCGGACTAGTGGGAGATACGCAGTATTTT
-	TRBV19	-	TRBJ1-2	CASKTTGTAAYGYTF	TGTGCCAGTAAAACAACCGGGACCGCGGCCTATGGCTACACCTTC
-	TRBV10-3	-	TRBJ2-7	CAIGGTAASYEQYF	TGTGCCATCGGCGGGACAGCGGCCTCCTACGAGCAGTACTTC
once	TRBV2	TRBD2	TRBJ2-1	CASSEGLAGPSSYNEQFF	TGTGCCAGCAGTGAGGGACTAGCGGGACCGTCTTCCTACAATGAGCAGTTCTTC
few	TRBV18	TRBD1	TRBJ1-5	CASSVDRDQPQHF	TGTGCCAGCTCAGTCGACAGGGACCAGCCCCAGCATTTT
few	TRBV20-1	TRBD2	TRBJ2-3	CSAKSGGGTDTQYF	TGCAGTGCTAAAAGCGGGGGAGGCACAGATACGCAGTATTTT
few	TRBV11-2	-	TRBJ1-5	CASSGGGQINQPQHF	TGTGCCAGCAGCGGGGGCGGACAGATTAATCAGCCCCAGCATTTT
few	TRBV14	TRBD2	TRBJ2-2	CASSQVMGLATGELFF	TGTGCCAGCAGCCAGGTTATGGGACTAGCCACCGGGGAGCTGTTTTTT
-	TRBV5-4	-	TRBJ2-3	CASNAHRPGRGTDTQYF	TGTGCCAGCAACGCCCACCGGCCAGGGCGGGGCACAGATACGCAGTATTTT
few	TRBV6-1	-	TRBJ2-1	CASRAAYEQFF	TGTGCCAGCAGGGCGGCGTATGAGCAGTTCTTC
-	TRBV2	-	TRBJ1-1	CASSEALQGITEAFF	TGTGCCAGCAGTGAAGCGCTTCAGGGTATCACTGAAGCTTTCTTT
once	TRBV6-5	-	TRBJ2-3	CASSYRGATDTQYF	TGTGCCAGCAGTTACCGGGGGGCCACAGATACGCAGTATTTT
-	TRBV5-6	-	TRBJ1-1	CASSSGRRLNTEAFF	TGTGCCAGCAGTTCGGGTCGGAGGCTGAACACTGAAGCTTTCTTT
few	TRBV12-3/TRBV12-4	TRBD2	TRBJ2-7	CASSDPGLAGTAVQYF	TGTGCCAGCAGTGACCCGGGACTAGCGGGTACCGCTGTGCAGTACTTC
many	TRBV7-6	-	TRBJ2-2	CASSFVLAPPTGELFF	TGTGCCAGCAGCTTCGTACTAGCCCCACCCACCGGGGAGCTGTTTTTT
few	TRBV4-1	-	TRBJ1-4	CASRGINEKLFF	TGCGCCAGCAGAGGAATTAATGAAAAACTGTTTTTT
few	TRBV7-8	-	TRBJ2-7	CASSQASGSYEQYF	TGTGCCAGCAGCCAGGCCTCGGGATCCTACGAGCAGTACTTC
-	TRBV29-1	TRBD1	TRBJ1-2	CSVVPFGQGVNYGYTF	TGCAGCGTTGTTCCCTTTGGACAGGGAGTTAACTATGGCTACACCTTC
many	TRBV7-9	-	TRBJ1-1	CASSRVEAFF	TGTGCCAGCAGCCGAGTGGAGGCTTTCTTT
-	TRBV20-1	-	TRBJ1-2	CSADRDTAYGYTF	TGCAGTGCCGACCGAGACACAGCCTATGGCTACACCTTC
many	TRBV7-2	-	TRBJ2-3	CASSSRQVTDTQYF	TGTGCCAGCAGCTCTAGACAGGTCACAGATACGCAGTATTTT
-	TRBV19	-	TRBJ1-2	CASSPNGAAHGYTF	TGTGCCAGTAGCCCAAATGGGGCAGCCCATGGCTACACCTTC